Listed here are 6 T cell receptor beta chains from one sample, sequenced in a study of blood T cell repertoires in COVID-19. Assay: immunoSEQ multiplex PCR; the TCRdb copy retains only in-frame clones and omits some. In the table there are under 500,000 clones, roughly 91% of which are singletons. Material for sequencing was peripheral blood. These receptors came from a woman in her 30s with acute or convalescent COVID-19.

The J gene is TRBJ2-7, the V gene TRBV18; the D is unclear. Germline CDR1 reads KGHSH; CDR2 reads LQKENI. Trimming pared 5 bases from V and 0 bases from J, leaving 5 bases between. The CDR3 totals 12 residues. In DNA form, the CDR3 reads TGTGCCAGCTCAACCTACTCCTACGAGCAGTACTTC. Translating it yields CASSTYSYEQYF.

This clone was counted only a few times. The CDR3 nucleotides are TGTGCCAGCAGTCCTGGGACAGGCAATCAGCCCCAGCATTTT. Translation: CASSPGTGNQPQHF. The chain uses TRBV2 and TRBJ1-5; 7 bases agree with TRBD1. In germline, CDR1 is SNHLY, CDR2 FYNNEI. CDR3 size: 14 residues. With 5 bases clipped from V and 2 bases from J, the junction kept 3 bases outside the gene matches.

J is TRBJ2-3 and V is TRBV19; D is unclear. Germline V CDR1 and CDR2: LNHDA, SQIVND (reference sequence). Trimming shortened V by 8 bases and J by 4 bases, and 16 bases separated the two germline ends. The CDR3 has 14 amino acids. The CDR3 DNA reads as TGTGCCAGTGTTTCCTTCAATAGCCCAGATACGCAGTATTTT. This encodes CASVSFNSPDTQYF.

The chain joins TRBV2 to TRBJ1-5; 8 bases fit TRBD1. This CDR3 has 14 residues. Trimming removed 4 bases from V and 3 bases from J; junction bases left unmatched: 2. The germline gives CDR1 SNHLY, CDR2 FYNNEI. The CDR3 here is CASSAGQANQPQHF. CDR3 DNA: TGTGCCAGCAGTGCGGGACAGGCCAATCAGCCCCAGCATTTT.

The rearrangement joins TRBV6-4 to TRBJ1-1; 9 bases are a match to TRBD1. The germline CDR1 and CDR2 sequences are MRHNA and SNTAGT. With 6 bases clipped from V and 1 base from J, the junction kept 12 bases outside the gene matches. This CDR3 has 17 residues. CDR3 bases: TGTGCCAGCAGCCGGGACAGGGCAGCAAGATGGAACACTGAAGCTTTCTTT. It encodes CASSRDRAARWNTEAFF.

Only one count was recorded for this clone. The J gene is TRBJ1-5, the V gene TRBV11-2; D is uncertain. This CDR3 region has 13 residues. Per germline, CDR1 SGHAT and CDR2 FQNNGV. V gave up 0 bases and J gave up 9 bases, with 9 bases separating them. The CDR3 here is CASSLDRALPQHF. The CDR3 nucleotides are TGTGCCAGCAGCTTAGATCGCGCTTTGCCCCAGCATTTT.